Each of the 12 T cell receptor beta chains below was sequenced from the same sample in a study of shared T cell receptors in the human thymus. Profiled with immunoSEQ multiplex PCR; TCRdb holds only in-frame clones, not every one. Of some 660,000 clones listed, more than 75% are singletons. The sample was also linked to a second study, of human thymus T cells.

The sequenced material came from thymocytes. The source is a boy younger than two with a congenital heart defect.

The CDR3 nucleotides are TGCGCCAGCAGCTTGGAAGGTTCGGGAGTGGAGTCCTCTGGGGCCAACGTCCTGACTTTC. Amino acid sequence: CASSLEGSGVESSGANVLTF. The chain employs TRBV5-1 and TRBJ2-6, with D perhaps matching TRBD2 (6 bases). Trimming shortened V by 0 bases and J by 0 bases, and 19 bases separated the two germline ends. This CDR3 is built from 20 residues. Germline V gene sequence: CDR1 SGHRS, CDR2 YFSETQ.

The chain links TRBV27 to TRBJ2-3, with 10 nucleotides matching TRBD2. Germline V CDR1 and CDR2: MNHEY, SMNVEV (reference sequence). The length of the CDR3 is 21 residues. Trimming took 0 bases from V and 1 from J; bases not matched to a gene: 16. The CDR3 is CASSLSKRLAGVRGGTDTQYF. CDR3 bases: TGTGCCAGCAGTTTATCGAAGCGGCTAGCGGGAGTTAGGGGGGGCACAGATACGCAGTATTTT.

The V gene is TRBV13, the J gene TRBJ2-1; a weak D match, TRBD2 (5 bases). Trimming pared 2 bases from V and 0 bases from J, leaving 11 bases between. Germline-derived CDR1 and CDR2 are PRHDT and FYEKMQ (reference sequence). The CDR3 covers 16 residues. CDR3 sequence (DNA): TGTGCCAGCAGCTTAAGGACTGGGAGCTCCTACAATGAGCAGTTCTTC. This sequence encodes CASSLRTGSSYNEQFF. The full variable domain, in which reference TRBV13 and TRBJ2-1 provide the parts outside the CDR3, is AAGVIQSPRHLIKEKRETATLKCYPIPRHDTVYWYQQGPGQDPQFLISFYEKMQSDKGSIPDRFSAQQFSDYHSELNMSSLELGDSALYFCASSLRTGSSYNEQFFGPGTRLTVL.

This chain links TRBV20-1 with TRBJ1-1; D perhaps matches TRBD1 (5 bases). V was shortened by 5 bases and J by 11 bases, with 12 bases between the two germline ends. Per the germline V gene, CDR1 is DFQATT and CDR2 is SNEGSKA (reference sequence). CDR3 length: 10 amino acids. The CDR3 is CSAHQGPAFF. The CDR3 nucleotides are TGCAGTGCTCACCAGGGTCCCGCTTTCTTT.

The chain joins TRBV6-1 to TRBJ1-4, with D hard to call. In germline, CDR1 is MNHNS, CDR2 SASEGT. This CDR3 spans 11 amino acids. CDR3 loop: CASQTNEKLFF. For the CDR3, the DNA is TGTGCGTCACAGACTAATGAAAAACTGTTTTTT.

The rearrangement uses TRBV30 and TRBJ1-3; tentatively, D is TRBD1 (5 bases). The CDR3 is 17 residues long. Per the germline V gene, CDR1 is GTSNPN and CDR2 is SVGIG (reference sequence). The ends were cut back, 0 bases at V and 0 bases at J, with 15 bases in the middle. This CDR3 reads CAWSVFWGVFSGNTIYF. Here the CDR3 DNA reads TGTGCCTGGAGTGTCTTCTGGGGGGTCTTCTCTGGAAACACCATATATTTT.

This chain uses TRBV28 with TRBJ2-7; a weak D match, TRBD1 (7 bases). Germline V gene data show CDR1 as MDHEN and CDR2 as SYDVKM. The CDR3 consists of 14 residues. V lost 2 bases to trimming and J lost 5 bases, with 13 bases between them. The CDR3 is CASSLAVRGDEQYF. The CDR3 DNA reads TGTGCCAGCAGTTTAGCTGTCAGGGGGGACGAGCAGTACTTC. The complete variable domain, with remaining parts taken from reference TRBV28 and TRBJ2-7, reads DVKVTQSSRYLVKRTGEKVFLECVQDMDHENMFWYRQDPGLGLRLIYFSYDVKMKEKGDIPEGYSVSREKKERFSLILESASTNQTSMYLCASSLAVRGDEQYFGPGTRLTVT.

This clone came up a few times. The V gene is TRBV20-1, the J gene TRBJ1-3, with D possibly matching TRBD1 (5 bases). The CDR3 totals 11 residues. V lost 6 bases to trimming and J lost 4 bases, with 7 bases between them. CDR1 DFQATT and CDR2 SNEGSKA come from the germline V gene (reference sequence). This chain's CDR3 is CSAWTGNTIYF. CDR3 DNA: TGCAGTGCATGGACAGGAAACACCATATATTTT.

The genes are TRBV5-1 and TRBJ2-1; 7 nucleotides align to TRBD2. The CDR3 sequence is 17 residues long. Germline-derived CDR1 and CDR2 are SGHRS and YFSETQ. V lost 1 base and J lost 1; bases outside the gene matches: 8. The CDR3: CASSLSREATSYNEQFF. CDR3 nucleotide sequence: TGCGCCAGCAGCTTGTCCCGGGAGGCTACTTCCTACAATGAGCAGTTCTTC.

The V gene is TRBV7-3, the J gene TRBJ2-3; possible D gene TRBD1, 5 bases. The CDR3 spans 14 residues. CDR1 and CDR2 from the germline V gene are SGHTA and FQGTGA. V gave up 5 bases and J gave up 2 bases, with 11 bases separating them. Here the CDR3 DNA reads TGTGCCAGCAGCCGCAGGGATTTCACAGATACGCAGTATTTT. Its translation: CASSRRDFTDTQYF.

This chain connects TRBV28 to TRBJ1-6; perhaps TRBD1 as D (5 bases). Per germline, CDR1 MDHEN and CDR2 SYDVKM. This CDR3 contains 19 residues. V gave up 8 bases and J gave up 2 bases, with 25 bases separating them. The CDR3 DNA sequence: TGTGCCAGCTCCCCTTGGGCCCCAGGGAGGAACACCTATAATTCACCCCTCCACTTT. As protein: CASSPWAPGRNTYNSPLHF.

This clone was seen only a few times. The genes are TRBV5-1 and TRBJ2-1; TRBD2 matches 11 bases. The CDR3 runs 15 residues. In germline, CDR1 is SGHRS, CDR2 YFSETQ. With 0 bases clipped from V and 7 bases from J, the junction kept 3 bases outside the gene matches. The CDR3 sequence is CASSLVAGGPNEQFF. The CDR3 nucleotides read TGCGCCAGCAGCTTGGTAGCGGGAGGGCCAAATGAGCAGTTCTTC.